The T cell receptor (beta chain) under discussion was sequenced for a study of OX40 agonist ivuxolimab in advanced cancers. Study overall: At roughly 83% male, the cohort had a mean age of around 56 years, ranging from 23 to 79.

The data were produced by immunoSEQ multiplex PCR, yet TCRdb's version contains in-frame clones alone and is incomplete. The sample yields 150,000 to 170,000 clones, 85% to 95% seen once. The V end was cut by 2 bases, the J end by 5 bases, with 16 bases between. This CDR3 has 15 residues. Germline V gene sequence: CDR1 SGDLS, CDR2 YYNGEE. The count of this clone is one. The chain employs TRBV9 and TRBJ1-1, with D uncertain. Sequencing was performed on CD4+ or CD8+ T cells sorted from blood, taken in a trial of the OX40 agonist ivuxolimab. This sequence originates from an adult with an advanced solid tumor such as melanoma, head and neck, liver or kidney cancer. The CDR3 is CASSVPETGRTEAFF. In DNA form, the CDR3 reads TGTGCCAGCAGCGTCCCGGAAACGGGGAGGACTGAAGCTTTCTTT.